These 12 T cell receptor beta chains were sequenced from one sample in a study of blood T cell repertoires in COVID-19. Libraries were prepared by immunoSEQ multiplex PCR; TCRdb keeps only in-frame clonotypes and omits some of them. The sample contains approximately 110,000 clones, roughly 79% of which appear only once. Sequencing used peripheral blood. Receptors originate from a woman in her 70s with acute or convalescent COVID-19.

Only one count was recorded for this clone. The chain combines TRBV6-1 with TRBJ1-2; weak D call: TRBD1 (5 bases). The CDR3 is made up of 12 amino acids. CDR1 and CDR2 from the germline V gene are MNHNS and SASEGT. Trimming pared 5 bases from V and 8 bases from J, leaving 12 bases between. The CDR3 region has the DNA TGTGCCAGCAGTCAACTCAGGGAAGGCTACACCTTC. Translation: CASSQLREGYTF.

The chain employs TRBV5-6 and TRBJ2-3, with TRBD1 as a possible D gene (5 bases). Trimming pared 0 bases from V and 2 bases from J, leaving 13 bases between. Germline-derived CDR1 and CDR2 are SGHDT and YYEEEE. CDR3 length: 16 residues. For the CDR3, the DNA is TGTGCCAGCAGCTTGGGCCAGGGTACTCACACAGATACGCAGTATTTT. Residues: CASSLGQGTHTDTQYF.

This chain joins TRBV7-8 and TRBJ1-2, with D possibly matching TRBD1 (5 bases). The CDR3 totals 14 residues. From germline, CDR1 is SGHVS and CDR2 FQNEAQ. V lost 4 bases and J 4 bases, leaving 13 bases between the germline ends. In nucleotides, the CDR3 is TGTGCCAGCAGCTCCCGGGGAGGGACCTATGGCTACACCTTC. Residues: CASSSRGGTYGYTF.

This sequence joins TRBV28 and TRBJ2-1; D is unresolved. Germline V gene data show CDR1 as MDHEN and CDR2 as SYDVKM. With 2 bases removed from V and 0 bases from J, the gap between germline ends came to 11 bases. CDR3 size: 16 residues. CDR3 protein: CASSLLAESSYNEQFF. The CDR3 DNA reads as TGTGCCAGCAGTTTACTTGCGGAGAGCTCCTACAATGAGCAGTTCTTC.

The chain has TRBV28 and TRBJ2-1; 8 bases fit TRBD2. J gave up 6 bases and V 3 bases, and 16 bases lay outside the gene matches. CDR1 and CDR2 from the germline V gene are MDHEN and SYDVKM. The CDR3 loop spans 18 amino acids. CDR3 bases: TGTGCCAGCAGTTTCCCGCCGACCGGGACTAGAGGCTCCAATGAGCAGTTCTTC. Translated, it gives CASSFPPTGTRGSNEQFF.

V usage is TRBV3-1 (or the pseudogene TRBV3-2) and J usage is TRBJ2-7; possibly TRBD2 for D (5 bases). Germline V gene lookup returns CDR1 LGHDT and CDR2 YNNKEL (reference sequence). Trimming removed 4 bases at V and 3 bases at J, with 7 bases between. CDR3 length: 12 residues. CDR3 sequence: CASSLGNYEQYF. The CDR3 DNA reads TGTGCCAGCAGCCTCGGGAACTACGAGCAGTACTTC.

The rearrangement joins TRBV4-3 to TRBJ1-6; a weak D match, TRBD1 (5 bases). The CDR3 covers 14 residues. Trimming removed 4 bases from V and 10 bases from J, with 14 bases in between. The V gene's germline CDR1 is LGHNA and CDR2 YSLEER. The CDR3 DNA reads as TGCGCCAGCAGCCTCGCCGCGGGGGAGTCACCCCTCCACTTT. This translates into CASSLAAGESPLHF.

V is TRBV6-6 and J is TRBJ1-4; no clear D gene. CDR1 and CDR2 (germline): MNHNY, SVGAGI (reference sequence). The CDR3 is 15 residues long. Trimming removed 0 bases from V and 4 bases from J, with 9 bases in between. CDR3 residues: CASSYSDGDNEKLFF. In nucleotides, the CDR3 is TGTGCCAGCAGTTACTCGGACGGGGATAATGAAAAACTGTTTTTT.

The chain has TRBV28 and TRBJ1-2; TRBD1 might be the D (5 bases). The CDR3 runs to 13 residues. Trimming cost V 4 bases and J 7 bases, with 13 bases left between them. Germline V gene sequence: CDR1 MDHEN, CDR2 SYDVKM. The CDR3 spells CASSSTASGGYTF. CDR3 nucleotide sequence: TGTGCCAGCAGTTCGACAGCTTCAGGTGGCTACACCTTC.

J is TRBJ2-2 and V is TRBV5-1; 7 nucleotides match TRBD1. The CDR3 is 15 residues long. Germline V gene data show CDR1 as SGHRS and CDR2 as YFSETQ. V shed 3 bases and J 7 bases; nucleotides not matched to a gene: 9. Here the CDR3 reads CASSYATGSLGELFF. CDR3 nucleotides: TGCGCCAGCAGCTACGCGACAGGGTCGCTCGGGGAGCTGTTTTTT.

The chain uses TRBV23-1 and TRBJ1-4; maybe TRBD1 (5 bases). TRBV23-1 is marked as an open reading frame, function uncertain. There are 14 residues in the CDR3. V was pared by 2 bases and J by 8 bases, with 12 bases between. In DNA form, the CDR3 reads TGCGCCAGCAGTCAAGCCCCCCACAGGGAAAAACTGTTTTTT. It yields the protein CASSQAPHREKLFF.

This sequence joins TRBV5-8 and TRBJ2-3; 8 nucleotides match TRBD1. The CDR3 has 15 residues. Germline V gene lookup returns CDR1 SGHTS and CDR2 YDEGEE. V lost 8 bases to trimming and J lost 5 bases; unmatched junction nucleotides: 13. CDR3 coding DNA: TGTGCCAGGAGGCCCAGGGGACAGGCAGGAGATACGCAGTATTTT. Translation gives CARRPRGQAGDTQYF.